This T cell receptor (beta chain) was recovered during a study of PD-L1 blockade in urothelial cancer. The protocol was immunoSEQ multiplex PCR, while the TCRdb copy is restricted to in-frame clones and leaves out a portion. The sample has around 120,000 clones; around 82% are singletons. The CDR3 covers 15 residues. V shed 3 bases and J shed 3 bases, with 15 bases lying between them. Germline V CDR1 and CDR2: MGHRA, YSYEKL. V is TRBV4-1 and J is TRBJ2-7; D might be TRBD2 (5 bases). This TCR was sampled from a man aged 45 to 65 with urothelial cancer. This material consisted of PBMCs, taken around atezolizumab (anti-PD-L1) treatment. The CDR3 DNA reads as TGCGCCAGCAGCCATTACGGCAGGACTGGCTACGAGCAGTACTTC. This translates into CASSHYGRTGYEQYF.